This TCR beta chain was recorded in a study of blood T cell repertoires in COVID-19. TCRdb's table, derived via immunoSEQ multiplex PCR, lists solely in-frame clones and lacks some. The sample records about 270,000 clones, 88% being singletons. This CDR3 contains 13 residues. V shed 8 bases and J 6 bases; nucleotides not matched to a gene: 4. Germline V gene data show CDR1 as SNHLY and CDR2 as FYNNEI. Sample: PBMCs or T cells enriched from blood (not recorded which). This receptor was obtained from a woman in her fifties or sixties who had recovered from COVID-19. The V and J genes are TRBV2 and TRBJ1-6, with 7 bases aligning to TRBD1. The CDR3 loop is CASCRDSNSPLHF. In DNA, the CDR3 is TGTGCCAGCTGCCGGGACAGTAATTCACCCCTCCACTTT.